The table lists the clone carrying this T cell receptor (beta chain) with a count of one. The authors distributed each subset's genomic DNA evenly over several immunoSEQ plates. For sorted subsets, approximately 0.2 ug DNA per replicate equaled about 27,000 T cell genomes. Clones were sequenced by immunoSEQ multiplex PCR, and TCRdb holds only the in-frame ones, with some missing. The sample has about 2.1 million clones, under 95% seen once. The data originate from a study of shared clonotypes between healthy human individuals. Germline assignment: CDR1 GTSNPN and CDR2 SVGIG (reference sequence). The CDR3 has 13 amino acids. V lost 7 bases to trimming and J lost 2 bases; unmatched junction nucleotides: 6. Positive CCR7 selection of CD45RO-negative cells yielded the naive CD8 cells, and terminally differentiated effector memory CD45RA+ cells were excluded.

Material: naive CD8+ T cells from PBMCs. This TCR was sampled from a man aged 18-30 years in good health. Some clones in this sample may be carry-over from other donors' samples. The chain couples TRBV30 to TRBJ2-7; the match to TRBD1 covers 9 bases. The CDR3 here is CASTGTGTYEQYF. The CDR3 DNA follows: TGTGCCTCGACCGGGACAGGGACCTACGAGCAGTACTTC.